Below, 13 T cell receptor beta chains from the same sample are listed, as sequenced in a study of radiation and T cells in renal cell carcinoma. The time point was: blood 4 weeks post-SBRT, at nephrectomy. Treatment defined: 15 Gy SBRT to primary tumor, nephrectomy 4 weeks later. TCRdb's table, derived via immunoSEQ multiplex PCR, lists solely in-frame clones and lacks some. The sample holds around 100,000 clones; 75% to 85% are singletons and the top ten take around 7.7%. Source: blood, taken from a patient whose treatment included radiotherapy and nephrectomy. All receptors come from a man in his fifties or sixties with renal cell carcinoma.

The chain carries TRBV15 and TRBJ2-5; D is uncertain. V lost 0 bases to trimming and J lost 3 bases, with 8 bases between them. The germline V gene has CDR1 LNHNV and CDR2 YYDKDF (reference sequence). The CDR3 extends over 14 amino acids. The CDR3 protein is CATSRDYREETQYF. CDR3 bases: TGTGCCACCAGCAGAGATTATAGGGAAGAGACCCAGTACTTC.

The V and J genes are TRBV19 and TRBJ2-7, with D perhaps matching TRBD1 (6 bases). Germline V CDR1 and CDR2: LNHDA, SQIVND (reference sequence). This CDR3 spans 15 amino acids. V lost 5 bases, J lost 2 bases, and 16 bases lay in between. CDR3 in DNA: TGTGCCAGTAGTTCCTGGACAGAAGAGCCCTACGAGCAGTACTTC. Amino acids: CASSSWTEEPYEQYF.

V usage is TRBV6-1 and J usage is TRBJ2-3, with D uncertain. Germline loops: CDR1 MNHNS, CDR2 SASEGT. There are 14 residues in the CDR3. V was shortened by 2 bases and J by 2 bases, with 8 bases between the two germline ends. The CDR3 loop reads CASSEPGNTDTQYF. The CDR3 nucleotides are TGTGCCAGCAGTGAACCAGGAAACACAGATACGCAGTATTTT.

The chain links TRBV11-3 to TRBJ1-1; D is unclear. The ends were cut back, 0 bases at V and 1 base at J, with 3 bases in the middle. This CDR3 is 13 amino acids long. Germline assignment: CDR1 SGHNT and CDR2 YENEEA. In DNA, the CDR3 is TGTGCCAGCAGCTTAGAGGAGAACACTGAAGCTTTCTTT. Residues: CASSLEENTEAFF. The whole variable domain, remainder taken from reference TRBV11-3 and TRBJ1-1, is EAGVVQSPRYKIIEKKQPVAFWCNPISGHNTLYWYLQNLGQGPELLIRYENEEAVDDSQLPKDRFSAERLKGVDSTLKIQPAELGDSAVYLCASSLEENTEAFFGQGTRLTVV.

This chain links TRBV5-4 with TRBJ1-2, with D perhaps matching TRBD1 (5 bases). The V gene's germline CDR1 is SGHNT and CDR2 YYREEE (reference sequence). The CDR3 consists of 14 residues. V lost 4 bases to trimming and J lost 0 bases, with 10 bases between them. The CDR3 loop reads CASSLETANYGYTF. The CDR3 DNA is TGTGCCAGCAGCCTTGAGACAGCTAACTATGGCTACACCTTC.

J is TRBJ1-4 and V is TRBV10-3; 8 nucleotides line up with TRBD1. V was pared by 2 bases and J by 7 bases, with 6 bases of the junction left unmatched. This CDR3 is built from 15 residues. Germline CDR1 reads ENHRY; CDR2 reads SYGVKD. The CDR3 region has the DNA TGTGCCATCAGTGAGACCCCAGGGGGCGGTGAAAAACTGTTTTTT. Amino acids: CAISETPGGGEKLFF.

CDR3 loop: CAWSYTDTQYF. For the CDR3, the DNA is TGTGCCTGGAGTTACACAGATACGCAGTATTTT. The rearrangement joins TRBV30 to TRBJ2-3, with D unclear. CDR3 size: 11 residues. Germline V gene sequence: CDR1 GTSNPN, CDR2 SVGIG (reference sequence). V lost 2 bases, J lost 2 bases, and 2 bases lay in between.

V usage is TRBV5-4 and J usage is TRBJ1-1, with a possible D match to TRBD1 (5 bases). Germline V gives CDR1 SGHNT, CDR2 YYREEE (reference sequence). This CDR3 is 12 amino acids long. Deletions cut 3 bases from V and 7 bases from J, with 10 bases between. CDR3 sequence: CASSWGGNEAFF. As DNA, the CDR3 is TGTGCCAGCAGCTGGGGGGGGAATGAAGCTTTCTTT. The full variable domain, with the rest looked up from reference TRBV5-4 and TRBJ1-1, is ETGVTQSPTHLIKTRGQQVTLRCSSQSGHNTVSWYQQALGQGPQFIFQYYREEENGRGNFPPRFSGLQFPNYSSELNVNALELDDSALYLCASSWGGNEAFFGQGTRLTVV.

CDR3 residues: CASTSVRPSGNTIYF. As DNA, the CDR3 is TGCGCCAGCACCTCCGTCCGACCCTCTGGAAACACCATATATTTT. The J gene is TRBJ1-3, the V gene TRBV4-1; D uncertain. This CDR3 comprises 15 residues. V lost 7 bases, J lost 0 bases, and 13 bases lay in between. Per germline, CDR1 MGHRA and CDR2 YSYEKL.

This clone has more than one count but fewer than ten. CDR3 bases: TGCGCCAGCAGCCTGGGGGACAGGGGAGAGACCCAGTACTTC. This codes for CASSLGDRGETQYF. This chain links TRBV5-1 with TRBJ2-5, with TRBD1 matching over 10 bases. CDR1 is SGHRS and CDR2 is YFSETQ in the germline V gene. V lost 4 bases and J lost 4; bases outside the gene matches: 4. The CDR3 sequence is 14 residues long.

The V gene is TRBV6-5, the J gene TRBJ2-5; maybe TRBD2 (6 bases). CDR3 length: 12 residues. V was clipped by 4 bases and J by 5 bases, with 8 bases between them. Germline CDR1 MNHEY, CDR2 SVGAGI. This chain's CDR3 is CASSFGGETQYF. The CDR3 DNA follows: TGTGCCAGCAGTTTTGGGGGGGAGACCCAGTACTTC.

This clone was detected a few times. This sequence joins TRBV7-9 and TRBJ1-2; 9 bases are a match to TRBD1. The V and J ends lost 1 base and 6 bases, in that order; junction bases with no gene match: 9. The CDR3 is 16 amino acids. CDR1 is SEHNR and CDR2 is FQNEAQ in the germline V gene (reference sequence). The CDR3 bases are TGTGCCAGCAGCTTAGGCCCAACAGGGGGCGTGGATGGCTACACCTTC. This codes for CASSLGPTGGVDGYTF. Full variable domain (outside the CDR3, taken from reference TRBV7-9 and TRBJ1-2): DTGVSQNPRHKITKRGQNVTFRCDPISEHNRLYWYRQTLGQGPEFLTYFQNEAQLEKSRLLSDRFSAERPKGSFSTLEIQRTEQGDSAMYLCASSLGPTGGVDGYTFGSGTRLTVV.

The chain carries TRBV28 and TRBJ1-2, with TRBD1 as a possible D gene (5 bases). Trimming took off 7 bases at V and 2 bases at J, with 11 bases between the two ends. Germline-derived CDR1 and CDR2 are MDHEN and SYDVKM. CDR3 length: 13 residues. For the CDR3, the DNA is TGTGCCAGCACTATGGCAGGGAACTATGGCTACACCTTC. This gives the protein CASTMAGNYGYTF.